This TCR beta chain was recorded in a study of vaccination and CD4 T cells after COVID-19. From germline, CDR1 is SGHAT and CDR2 FQNNGV. Trimming stripped 10 bases from V and 6 bases from J, with 18 bases between. CDR3 length: 13 residues. On this clonotype itself: Its antigen is not known.

General study findings and limits: The study found that a median roughly 89% of reactive clones in convalescent patients appeared only post-vaccination.

The sample's treatment: roughly 11-day PBMC culture with coronavirus spike peptide pools or control peptides (ViraFEST assay). Sequenced with the Oncomine TCR Beta short-read assay was DNA taken from cultured CD4+ T cells. TCRdb reanalysed the PCR reads using MiXCR and keeps one entry per CDR3 protein. This sample has some 14,000 distinct CDR3 sequences, with around 60% found just once. The TCR comes from a human donor who had recovered from COVID-19. This chain links TRBV11-2 with TRBJ1-1, with D perhaps matching TRBD1 (5 bases). The specimen was CD4+ T cells from blood, cultured in vitro. The CDR3 bases are TGTGCCACCTCCCTAGCCAGGGACTCTGAAGCTTTCTTT. It is translated as CATSLARDSEAFF. Drawing the rest from reference TRBV11-2 and TRBJ1-1, the complete variable domain is EAGVAQSPRYKIIEKRQSVAFWCNPISGHATLYWYQQILGQGPKLLIQFQNNGVVDDSQLPKDRFSAERLKGVDSTLKIQPAKLEDSAVYLCATSLARDSEAFFGQGTRLTVV.